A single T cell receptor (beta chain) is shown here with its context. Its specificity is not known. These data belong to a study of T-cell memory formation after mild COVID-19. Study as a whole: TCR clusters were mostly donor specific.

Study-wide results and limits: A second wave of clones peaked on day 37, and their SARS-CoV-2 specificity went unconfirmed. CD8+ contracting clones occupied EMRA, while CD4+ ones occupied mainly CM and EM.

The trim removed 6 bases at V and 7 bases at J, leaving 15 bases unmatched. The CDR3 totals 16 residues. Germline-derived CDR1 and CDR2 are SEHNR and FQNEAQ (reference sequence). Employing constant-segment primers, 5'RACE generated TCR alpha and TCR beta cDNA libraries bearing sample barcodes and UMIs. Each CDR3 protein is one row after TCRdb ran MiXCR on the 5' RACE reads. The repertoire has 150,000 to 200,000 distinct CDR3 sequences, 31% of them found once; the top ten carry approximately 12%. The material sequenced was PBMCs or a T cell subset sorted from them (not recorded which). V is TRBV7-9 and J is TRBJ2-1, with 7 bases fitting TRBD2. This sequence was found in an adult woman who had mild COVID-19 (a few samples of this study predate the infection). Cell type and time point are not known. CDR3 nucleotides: TGTGCCAGCAGTCCCCCGGGCGGGAGTGTGAGGAATGAGCAGTTCTTC. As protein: CASSPPGGSVRNEQFF.